Below are 22 T cell receptor beta chains sequenced from a single sample in a study of blood T cell repertoires in COVID-19. Method: immunoSEQ multiplex PCR; TCRdb's copy keeps in-frame clones and lacks some. The table has about 90,000 clones, about four fifths seen once. The sequenced material came from peripheral blood. These receptors all come from a man in his fifties or sixties with acute or convalescent COVID-19.

The gene calls are TRBV4-3 and TRBJ1-3; no clear D. Germline loops: CDR1 LGHNA, CDR2 YSLEER. The CDR3 contains 15 residues. The V and J ends lost 5 bases and 1 base respectively, with 12 bases between them. The CDR3 DNA reads as TGCGCCAGCAGCTCCTCCTTTTCGTCTGGAAACACCATATATTTT. It codes for CASSSSFSSGNTIYF.

V and J are TRBV6-1 and TRBJ2-4; 8 nucleotides line up with TRBD2. The V and J ends lost 0 bases and 12 bases, in that order; junction bases with no gene match: 4. The CDR3 is 13 amino acids. Germline assignment: CDR1 MNHNS and CDR2 SASEGT. CDR3 sequence: CASSEARAGGQYF. DNA for the CDR3: TGTGCCAGCAGTGAAGCGCGGGCGGGGGGTCAGTACTTC.

The V gene is TRBV11-1, the J gene TRBJ2-7; 13 positions match TRBD2. V was clipped by 6 bases and J by 5 bases; unmatched bases: 4. In germline, CDR1 is SGHAT, CDR2 FQDESV (reference sequence). The CDR3 contains 14 residues. Here the CDR3 reads CASRSGTSGDEQYF. Here the CDR3 DNA reads TGTGCCAGCAGGTCCGGGACTAGCGGGGACGAGCAGTACTTC.

The chain links TRBV4-3 to TRBJ2-7; a weak D match, TRBD1 (5 bases). CDR1 and CDR2 (germline): LGHNA, YSLEER. Deletions cut 0 bases from V and 1 base from J, with 16 bases between. The CDR3 is 17 amino acids. The CDR3 DNA follows: TGCGCCAGCAGCCAAGATCCGGCCAGGGTTCCATCCTACGAGCAGTACTTC. This codes for CASSQDPARVPSYEQYF.

V and J are TRBV10-3 and TRBJ1-5; possibly TRBD1 for D (6 bases). The CDR3 contains 15 residues. The germline gives CDR1 ENHRY, CDR2 SYGVKD. V lost 0 bases, J lost 5 bases, and 11 bases lay in between. The DNA for the CDR3 is TGTGCCATCAGTGAGTCCGGCTACAGGGATCAGCCCCAGCATTTT. Its protein is CAISESGYRDQPQHF.

In regard to this clone: The same CDR3 is also encoded by other DNA sequences in this sample. This chain uses TRBV2 with TRBJ2-1; maybe TRBD1 (6 bases). Germline assignment: CDR1 SNHLY and CDR2 FYNNEI. This CDR3 contains 13 residues. Trimming shortened V by 7 bases and J by 6 bases, and 13 bases separated the two germline ends. CDR3 sequence (DNA): TGTGCCAGCACCTTACAGGGTGGCAATGAGCAGTTCTTC. Residues: CASTLQGGNEQFF.

This chain connects TRBV7-3 to TRBJ2-7, with a possible D match to TRBD1 (5 bases). Trimming took 5 bases from V and 4 from J, leaving 12 bases between them. Germline V gene sequence: CDR1 SGHTA, CDR2 FQGTGA. The CDR3 is made up of 13 amino acids. The CDR3 sequence: CASSKGPKYEQYF. As DNA, the CDR3 is TGTGCCAGCAGCAAGGGGCCTAAATACGAGCAGTACTTC.

This clone came up once. The chain carries TRBV5-1 and TRBJ2-7, with 12 bases that match TRBD1. This CDR3 contains 17 residues. The V gene end was trimmed by 4 bases and the J gene end by 3 bases; junction bases not matched to a gene: 11. CDR1 is SGHRS, CDR2 YFSETQ, per germline. The CDR3 reads CASSPGQGALPNYEQYF. The CDR3 DNA reads TGCGCCAGCAGCCCGGGACAGGGGGCGCTTCCCAACTACGAGCAGTACTTC.

This chain uses TRBV4-3 with TRBJ1-4; D call uncertain. V gave up 0 bases and J gave up 6 bases, with 11 bases separating them. This CDR3 comprises 15 residues. Germline V gene lookup returns CDR1 LGHNA and CDR2 YSLEER. The chain's CDR3 is CASSQDRADHEKLFF. CDR3 sequence (DNA): TGCGCCAGCAGCCAAGACAGAGCGGATCATGAAAAACTGTTTTTT.

The V call is TRBV6-5, the J call TRBJ1-2, with 9 bases that match TRBD1. Germline CDR1 MNHEY, CDR2 SVGAGI. Losses at the gene ends were 6 bases for V and 4 bases for J; bases not matched to a gene: 6. The CDR3 runs to 14 residues. The DNA for the CDR3 is TGTGCCAGCAGGCCGGGACAGGGCCTCTATGGCTACACCTTC. This encodes CASRPGQGLYGYTF.

The chain joins TRBV18 to TRBJ2-7, with 9 nucleotides matching TRBD1. V shed 4 bases and J 8 bases; nucleotides not matched to a gene: 18. Germline CDR1 and CDR2: KGHSH and LQKENI. This CDR3 has 17 amino acids. CDR3 sequence: CASSLNPIGTGKRQQYF. The CDR3 DNA reads as TGTGCCAGCTCACTCAACCCCATCGGGACAGGGAAGAGGCAGCAGTACTTC.

The chain couples TRBV11-1 to TRBJ2-1; tentatively, D is TRBD2 (6 bases). Germline CDR1 is SGHAT and CDR2 is FQDESV (reference sequence). The CDR3 is 14 residues long. V dropped 7 bases and J dropped 0 bases, with 10 bases sitting between them. The CDR3 protein is CASKTGDSYNEQFF. As DNA, the CDR3 is TGTGCCAGCAAAACGGGGGACTCCTACAATGAGCAGTTCTTC.

V is TRBV3-1 (or the pseudogene TRBV3-2) and J is TRBJ2-1, with unresolved D. The germline V gene has CDR1 LGHDT and CDR2 YNNKEL (reference sequence). This CDR3 contains 12 residues. V was trimmed by 7 bases and J by 5 bases, leaving 9 bases between them. The CDR3 bases are TGTGCCAGCATCGACTCTCACAATGAGCAGTTCTTC. It codes for CASIDSHNEQFF.

The chain uses TRBV24-1 and TRBJ2-1, with D tentatively TRBD2 (6 bases). The germline V gene has CDR1 KGHDR and CDR2 SFDVKD. This CDR3 has 15 residues. With 1 base removed from V and 9 bases from J, the gap between germline ends came to 15 bases. CDR3 sequence: CATSDFSRLGGEQFF. CDR3 coding DNA: TGTGCCACCAGTGATTTTTCCAGGTTGGGGGGTGAGCAGTTCTTC.

This clone was detected once. V and J are TRBV29-1 and TRBJ2-2; D might be TRBD1 (6 bases). V shed 2 bases and J shed 0 bases, with 10 bases lying between them. The CDR3 sequence is 15 residues long. The germline gives CDR1 SQVTM, CDR2 ANQGSEA. CDR3 coding DNA: TGCAGCGTTGAAACGACAGGCGCGAACACCGGGGAGCTGTTTTTT. Translating it yields CSVETTGANTGELFF.

The chain employs TRBV5-1 and TRBJ1-4, with D unresolved. V was trimmed by 7 bases and J by 4 bases, leaving 14 bases between them. This CDR3 has 14 residues. Per germline, CDR1 SGHRS and CDR2 YFSETQ. The CDR3 DNA follows: TGCGCCAGCTCGCCCGGGGATGGTAATGAAAAACTGTTTTTT. It translates to CASSPGDGNEKLFF.

The V gene is TRBV7-9, the J gene TRBJ2-7; the D gene is possibly TRBD2 (5 bases). Germline lookup yields CDR1 SEHNR and CDR2 FQNEAQ (reference sequence). V dropped 3 bases and J dropped 5 bases, with 11 bases sitting between them. The CDR3 extends over 13 amino acids. CDR3 in amino acids: CASSLTRENEQYF. The CDR3 bases are TGTGCCAGCAGCTTGACCCGGGAAAACGAGCAGTACTTC.

J is TRBJ1-5 and V is TRBV5-8; TRBD1 matches 11 bases. Germline V gene sequence: CDR1 SGHTS, CDR2 YDEGEE. CDR3 length equals 17 residues. V lost 3 bases and J lost 1; bases outside the gene matches: 6. The CDR3: CASSSRTGGLSNQPQHF. The CDR3 nucleotides are TGTGCCAGCAGCTCTCGGACAGGGGGCCTAAGCAATCAGCCCCAGCATTTT. The variable domain in full, with the rest retrieved from reference TRBV5-8 and TRBJ1-5, is EAGVTQSPTHLIKTRGQQATLRCSPISGHTSVYWYQQALGLGLQFLLWYDEGEERNRGNFPPRFSGRQFPNYSSELNVNALELEDSALYLCASSSRTGGLSNQPQHFGDGTRLSIL.

This chain links TRBV11-2 with TRBJ1-3; D is possibly TRBD1 (5 bases). The CDR3 contains 15 residues. Trimming stripped 5 bases from V and 0 bases from J, with 11 bases between. CDR1 SGHAT and CDR2 FQNNGV come from the germline V gene. The CDR3 here is CASSLGLGSGNTIYF. The CDR3 DNA is TGTGCCAGCAGCCTGGGACTCGGCTCTGGAAACACCATATATTTT.

The chain joins TRBV19 to TRBJ1-1; D remains unclear. The CDR3 runs to 11 residues. Germline V gene sequence: CDR1 LNHDA, CDR2 SQIVND (reference sequence). Trimming stripped 6 bases from V and 2 bases from J, with 4 bases between. CDR3 nucleotides: TGTGCCAGTAGACAAAACACTGAAGCTTTCTTT. Its translation: CASRQNTEAFF.

This clone has just one count. The chain employs TRBV27 and TRBJ1-5; D ambiguous. Germline V gene lookup returns CDR1 MNHEY and CDR2 SMNVEV (reference sequence). The CDR3 extends over 13 amino acids. The V end lost 6 bases, the J end lost 1 base, and 7 bases lay between the germline ends. The CDR3 loop reads CASSHRSNQPQHF. CDR3 nucleotides: TGTGCCAGCAGCCACCGGAGCAATCAGCCCCAGCATTTT.

This chain connects TRBV4-3 to TRBJ2-3; 10 bases are shared with TRBD2. Germline V gene sequence: CDR1 LGHNA, CDR2 YSLEER. Trimming at V came to 0 bases and at J to 4 bases, leaving 7 bases not matched to a gene. The CDR3 covers 17 residues. This chain's CDR3 is CASSQDWSGGAADTQYF. CDR3 DNA sequence: TGCGCCAGCAGCCAAGATTGGAGCGGGGGGGCCGCAGATACGCAGTATTTT.